The following is a TCR beta chain sequence with its context. Its antigen is undetermined. Naive CD8+ T cells had a CD45RO-CCR7+CD27+CD95- phenotype. The data derive from a study of CXCR3-negative and CXCR3-positive naive CD8 T cells. Study-wide points: More hydrophobic TRB CDR3s were found in CXCR3-positive naive cells than in CXCR3-negative naive cells. Diversity in memory CD8+ cells fell much lower than the comparably high levels seen in both naive subsets.

This CDR3 region has 16 residues. Germline V gives CDR1 MGHRA, CDR2 YSYEKL. It was by 5' RACE with UMI labels that the TRB cDNA libraries were prepared. After re-calling the 5' RACE reads, TCRdb lists one entry per CDR3 protein, DNA absent. In all, the sample yields about 140,000 distinct CDR3 sequences. The sequence came from a human donor in good health. Some clones in this sample may be carry-over from other donors' samples. The chain recombines TRBV4-1 with TRBJ2-7; TCRdb outputs TRBD2, but without DNA this stays unchecked. The specimen sequenced was naive CXCR3+ CD8+ T cells from blood. Stated subset: CD45RO-CCR7+CD27+CD95- naive CD8+ T cells expressing CXCR3 (TNR3+). CDR3 amino acids: CASSRNIAGGTYEQYF.